This TCR beta chain was identified during a study of blood T cells in healthy people across ages. Study-wide results and caveats: TCR beta diversity correlated strongly with naive T cell percentage.

PCR was performed a second time for roughly 7 to 11 cycles using a sample-barcoded 5' primer and a J-beta primer mix. Each CDR3 protein gets one entry after TCRdb re-called the 5' RACE reads with MiXCR. Of approximately 800,000 distinct CDR3 sequences detected, about 47% appear once; the ten largest clones hold 15% to 20%. All donors came from Russia, were Caucasian and healthy, and spanned ages roughly 6 to 100. Of note for this clonotype: Its antigen is as yet unknown. The junction shows a germline mismatch at one end, possibly a read error.

The specimen sequenced was blood. The sequence was collected from a man older than 75 in good health.

CDR3 sequence: CSARAVQETLYF. The CDR3 region has the DNA TGCAGTGCTAGAGCAGTACAAGAGACCCTGTACTTC. The V call is TRBV20-1, the J call TRBJ2-5; D gene unclear. The CDR3 is 12 residues long. Germline-derived CDR1 and CDR2 are DFQATT and SNEGSKA (reference sequence).